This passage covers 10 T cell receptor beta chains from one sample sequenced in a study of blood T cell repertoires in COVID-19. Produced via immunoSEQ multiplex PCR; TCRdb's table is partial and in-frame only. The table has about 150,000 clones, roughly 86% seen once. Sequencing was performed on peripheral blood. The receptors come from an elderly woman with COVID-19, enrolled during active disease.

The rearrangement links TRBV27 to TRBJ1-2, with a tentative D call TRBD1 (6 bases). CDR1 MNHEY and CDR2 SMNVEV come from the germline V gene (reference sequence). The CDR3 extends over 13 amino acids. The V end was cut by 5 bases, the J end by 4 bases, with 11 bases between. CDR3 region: CASSLDRTYGYTF. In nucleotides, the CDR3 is TGTGCCAGCAGTCTCGACAGGACCTATGGCTACACCTTC.

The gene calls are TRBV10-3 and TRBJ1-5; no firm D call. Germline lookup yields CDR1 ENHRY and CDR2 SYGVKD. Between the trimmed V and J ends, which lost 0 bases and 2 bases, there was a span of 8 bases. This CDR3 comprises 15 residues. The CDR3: CAISESGLGNQPQHF. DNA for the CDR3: TGTGCCATCAGTGAGTCCGGACTAGGCAATCAGCCCCAGCATTTT.

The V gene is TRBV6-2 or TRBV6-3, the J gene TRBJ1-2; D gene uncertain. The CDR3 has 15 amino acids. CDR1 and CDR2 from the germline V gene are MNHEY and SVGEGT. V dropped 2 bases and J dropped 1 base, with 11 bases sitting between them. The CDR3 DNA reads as TGTGCCAGCAGTTACAGGCAGGTTATTAACTATGGCTACACCTTC. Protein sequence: CASSYRQVINYGYTF.

CDR3 amino acids: CATRAGGDYEQYF. CDR3 nucleotides: TGTGCCACCAGGGCAGGGGGAGACTACGAGCAGTACTTC. The rearrangement uses TRBV6-6 and TRBJ2-7; TRBD1 agrees at 7 bases. Unmatched junction bases numbered 9, after V lost 10 bases and J lost 3 bases. CDR3 length: 13 residues. The germline CDR1 and CDR2 sequences are MNHNY and SVGAGI (reference sequence).

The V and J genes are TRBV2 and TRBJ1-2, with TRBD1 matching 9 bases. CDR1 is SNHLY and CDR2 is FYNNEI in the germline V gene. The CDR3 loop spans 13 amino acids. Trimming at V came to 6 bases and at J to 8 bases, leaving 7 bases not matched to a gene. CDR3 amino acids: CASRLTGGGGYTF. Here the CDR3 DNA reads TGTGCCAGCAGGCTTACAGGGGGCGGCGGCTACACCTTC.

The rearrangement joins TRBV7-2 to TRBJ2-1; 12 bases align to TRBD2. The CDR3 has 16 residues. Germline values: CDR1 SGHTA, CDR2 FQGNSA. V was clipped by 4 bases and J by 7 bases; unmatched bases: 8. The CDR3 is CASSSSSGRASNEQFF. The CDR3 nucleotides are TGTGCCAGCAGCTCCTCTAGCGGGAGGGCGTCAAATGAGCAGTTCTTC.

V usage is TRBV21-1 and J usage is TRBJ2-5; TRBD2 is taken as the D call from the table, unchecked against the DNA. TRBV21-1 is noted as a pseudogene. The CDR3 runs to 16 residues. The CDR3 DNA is TGTGCCAGCAGCAAAATTCATGGACCTCCGGGAGGGACCCAGTACTTC. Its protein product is CASSKIHGPPGGTQYF.

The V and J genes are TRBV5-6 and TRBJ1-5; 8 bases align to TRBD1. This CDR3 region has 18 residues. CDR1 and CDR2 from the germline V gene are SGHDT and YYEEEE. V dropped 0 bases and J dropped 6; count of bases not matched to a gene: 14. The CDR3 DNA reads TGTGCCAGCAGCTTGGCCGAAGGACAGGGCTTTGGTAGTCAGCCCCAGCATTTT. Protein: CASSLAEGQGFGSQPQHF.

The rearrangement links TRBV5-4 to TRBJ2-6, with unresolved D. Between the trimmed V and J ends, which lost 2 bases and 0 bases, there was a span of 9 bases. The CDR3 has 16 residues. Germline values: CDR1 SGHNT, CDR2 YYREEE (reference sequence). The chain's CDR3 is CASSFYGRSGANVLTF. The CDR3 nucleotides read TGTGCCAGCAGCTTTTATGGCCGCTCTGGGGCCAACGTCCTGACTTTC. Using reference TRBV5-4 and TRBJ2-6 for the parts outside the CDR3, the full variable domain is ETGVTQSPTHLIKTRGQQVTLRCSSQSGHNTVSWYQQALGQGPQFIFQYYREEENGRGNFPPRFSGLQFPNYSSELNVNALELDDSALYLCASSFYGRSGANVLTFGAGSRLTVL.

As DNA, the CDR3 is TGTGCCAGCAGCGAGTCTGGACTAGCGGGAGTCATGCCGTTCTTC. Amino acid sequence: CASSESGLAGVMPFF. The gene calls are TRBV9 and TRBJ2-1; 13 bases align to TRBD2. The germline gives CDR1 SGDLS, CDR2 YYNGEE. CDR3 length equals 15 residues. After removal of 3 bases from V and 15 bases from J, the junction contained 12 bases not matched to a gene. Drawing the rest from reference TRBV9 and TRBJ2-1, the complete variable domain is DSGVTQTPKHLITATGQRVTLRCSPRSGDLSVYWYQQSLDQGLQFLIQYYNGEERAKGNILERFSAQQFPDLHSELNLSSLELGDSALYFCASSESGLAGVMPFFGPGTRLTVL.